This T cell receptor beta chain was documented in a study of T cell changes during pregnancy in multiple sclerosis. The CDR3 sequence is 16 residues long. Germline V gene lookup returns CDR1 LNHDA and CDR2 SQIVND (reference sequence). The V and J ends lost 5 bases and 6 bases, in that order; junction bases with no gene match: 7. Generated by immunoSEQ multiplex PCR, the TCRdb table keeps only in-frame clones and is missing some. Here the sample spans about 40,000 clones, around 94% being singletons. This sequence was found in a female donor with multiple sclerosis, enrolled in a pregnancy study. Material: peripheral blood, obtained in the third trimester of pregnancy. The V and J genes are TRBV19 and TRBJ2-3; 14 bases fit TRBD2. The CDR3 protein is CASSAKGLAGVDTQYF. The CDR3 DNA is TGTGCCAGTAGTGCGAAGGGACTAGCGGGAGTGGATACGCAGTATTTT.